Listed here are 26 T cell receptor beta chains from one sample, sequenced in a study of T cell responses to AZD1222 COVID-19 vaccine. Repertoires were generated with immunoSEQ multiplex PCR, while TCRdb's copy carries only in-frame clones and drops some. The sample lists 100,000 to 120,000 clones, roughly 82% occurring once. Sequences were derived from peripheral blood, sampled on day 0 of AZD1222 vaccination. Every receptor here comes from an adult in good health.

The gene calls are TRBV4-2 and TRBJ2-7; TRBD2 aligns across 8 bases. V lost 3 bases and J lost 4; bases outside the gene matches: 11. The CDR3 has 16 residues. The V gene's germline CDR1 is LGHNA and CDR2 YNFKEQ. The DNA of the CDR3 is TGTGCCAGCAGCCAGGGGCCCGGGGGGGTCCTTTACGAGCAGTACTTC. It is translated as CASSQGPGGVLYEQYF.

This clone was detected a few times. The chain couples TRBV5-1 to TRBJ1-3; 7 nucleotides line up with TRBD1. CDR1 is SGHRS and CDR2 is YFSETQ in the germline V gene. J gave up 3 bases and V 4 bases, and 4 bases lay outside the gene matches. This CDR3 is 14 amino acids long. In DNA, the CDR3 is TGCGCCAGCAGCCTAGACAGGGTTGGAAACACCATATATTTT. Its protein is CASSLDRVGNTIYF.

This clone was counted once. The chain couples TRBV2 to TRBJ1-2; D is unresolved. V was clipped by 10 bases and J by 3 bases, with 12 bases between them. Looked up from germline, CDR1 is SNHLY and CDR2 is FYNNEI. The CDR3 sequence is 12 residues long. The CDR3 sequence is CAIPGSDYGYTF. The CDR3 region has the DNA TGTGCCATACCCGGGTCGGACTATGGCTACACCTTC.

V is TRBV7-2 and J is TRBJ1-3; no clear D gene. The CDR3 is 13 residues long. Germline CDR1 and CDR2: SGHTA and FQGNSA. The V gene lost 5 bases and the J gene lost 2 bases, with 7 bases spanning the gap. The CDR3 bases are TGTGCCAGCAGCCCGAGTCCTGGAAACACCATATATTTT. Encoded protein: CASSPSPGNTIYF.

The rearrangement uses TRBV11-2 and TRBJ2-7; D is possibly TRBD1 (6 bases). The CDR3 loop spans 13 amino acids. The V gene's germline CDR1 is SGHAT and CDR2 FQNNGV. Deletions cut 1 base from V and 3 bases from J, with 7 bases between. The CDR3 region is CASSLGGGYEQYF. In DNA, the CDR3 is TGTGCCAGCAGCTTAGGAGGGGGCTACGAGCAGTACTTC.

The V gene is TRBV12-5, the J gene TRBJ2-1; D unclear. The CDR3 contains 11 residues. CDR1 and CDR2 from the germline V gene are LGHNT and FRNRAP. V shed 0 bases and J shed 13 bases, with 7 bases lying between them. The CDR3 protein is CASGLVVGQFF. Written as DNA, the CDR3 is TGTGCTAGTGGTTTGGTAGTAGGTCAGTTCTTC. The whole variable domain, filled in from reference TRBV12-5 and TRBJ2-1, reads DARVTQTPRHKVTEMGQEVTMRCQPILGHNTVFWYRQTMMQGLELLAYFRNRAPLDDSGMPKDRFSAEMPDATLATLKIQPSEPRDSAVYFCASGLVVGQFFGPGTRLTVL.

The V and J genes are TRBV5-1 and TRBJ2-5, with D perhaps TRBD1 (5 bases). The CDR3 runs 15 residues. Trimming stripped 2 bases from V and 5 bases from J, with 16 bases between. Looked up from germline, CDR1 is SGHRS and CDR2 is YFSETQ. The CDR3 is CASSFGSGIGETQYF. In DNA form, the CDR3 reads TGCGCCAGCAGCTTTGGGTCAGGGATTGGGGAGACCCAGTACTTC.

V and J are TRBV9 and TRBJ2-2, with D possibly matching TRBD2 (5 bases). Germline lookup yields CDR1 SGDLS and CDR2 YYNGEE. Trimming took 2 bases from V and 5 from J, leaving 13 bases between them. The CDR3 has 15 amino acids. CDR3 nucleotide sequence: TGTGCCAGCAGCGTGAGTAGCGTCGGAACCGGGGAGCTGTTTTTT. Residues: CASSVSSVGTGELFF. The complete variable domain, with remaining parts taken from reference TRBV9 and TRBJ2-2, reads DSGVTQTPKHLITATGQRVTLRCSPRSGDLSVYWYQQSLDQGLQFLIQYYNGEERAKGNILERFSAQQFPDLHSELNLSSLELGDSALYFCASSVSSVGTGELFFGEGSRLTVL.

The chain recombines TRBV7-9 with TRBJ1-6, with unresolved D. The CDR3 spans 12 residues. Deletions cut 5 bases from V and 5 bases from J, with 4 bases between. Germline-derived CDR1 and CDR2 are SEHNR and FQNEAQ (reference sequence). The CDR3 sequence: CASSVNNSPLHF. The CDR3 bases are TGTGCCAGCAGCGTAAATAATTCACCCCTCCACTTT.

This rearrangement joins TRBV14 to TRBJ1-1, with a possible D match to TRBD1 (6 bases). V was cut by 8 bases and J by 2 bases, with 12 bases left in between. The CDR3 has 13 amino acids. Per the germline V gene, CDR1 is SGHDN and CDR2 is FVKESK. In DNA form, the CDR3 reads TGTGCCAGCTCGACAGGACTAAACACTGAAGCTTTCTTT. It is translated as CASSTGLNTEAFF.

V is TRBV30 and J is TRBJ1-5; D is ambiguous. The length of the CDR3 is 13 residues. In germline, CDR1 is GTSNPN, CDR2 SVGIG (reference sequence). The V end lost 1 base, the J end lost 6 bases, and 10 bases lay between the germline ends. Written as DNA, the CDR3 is TGTGCCTGGAGTGAAAGGCTTGGTCAGCCCCAGCATTTT. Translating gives CAWSERLGQPQHF.

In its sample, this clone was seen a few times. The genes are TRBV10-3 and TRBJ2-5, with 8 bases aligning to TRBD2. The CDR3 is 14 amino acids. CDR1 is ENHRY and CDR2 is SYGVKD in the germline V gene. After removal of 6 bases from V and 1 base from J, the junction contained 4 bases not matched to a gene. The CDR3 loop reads CAIRSSGGQETQYF. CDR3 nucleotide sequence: TGTGCCATCAGAAGCAGCGGGGGCCAAGAGACCCAGTACTTC.

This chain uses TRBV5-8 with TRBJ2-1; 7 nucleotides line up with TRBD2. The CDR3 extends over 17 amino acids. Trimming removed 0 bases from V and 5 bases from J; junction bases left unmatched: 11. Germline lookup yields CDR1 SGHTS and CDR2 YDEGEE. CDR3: CASSLADLAEINNEQFF. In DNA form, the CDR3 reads TGTGCCAGCAGCTTGGCCGACCTAGCGGAGATTAACAATGAGCAGTTCTTC.

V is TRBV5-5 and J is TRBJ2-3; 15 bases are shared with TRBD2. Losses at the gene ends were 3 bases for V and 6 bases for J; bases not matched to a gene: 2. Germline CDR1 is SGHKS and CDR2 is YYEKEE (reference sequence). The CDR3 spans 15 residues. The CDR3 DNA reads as TGTGCCAGCAGCTGGACTAGCGGGGGGGCGGATACGCAGTATTTT. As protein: CASSWTSGGADTQYF. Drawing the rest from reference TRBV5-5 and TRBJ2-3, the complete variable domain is DAGVTQSPTHLIKTRGQQVTLRCSPISGHKSVSWYQQVLGQGPQFIFQYYEKEERGRGNFPDRFSARQFPNYSSELNVNALLLGDSALYLCASSWTSGGADTQYFGPGTRLTVL.

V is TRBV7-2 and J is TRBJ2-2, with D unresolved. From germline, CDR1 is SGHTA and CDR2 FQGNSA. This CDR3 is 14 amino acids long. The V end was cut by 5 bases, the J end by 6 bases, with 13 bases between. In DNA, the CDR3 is TGTGCCAGCAGCCCCCGGGCCTCGTCCGGGGAGCTGTTTTTT. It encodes CASSPRASSGELFF.

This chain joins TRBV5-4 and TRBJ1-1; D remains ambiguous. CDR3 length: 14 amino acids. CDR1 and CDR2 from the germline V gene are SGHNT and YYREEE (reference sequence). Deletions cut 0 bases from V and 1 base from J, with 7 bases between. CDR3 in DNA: TGTGCCAGCAGCTTGGAGAATGGGAACACTGAAGCTTTCTTT. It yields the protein CASSLENGNTEAFF.

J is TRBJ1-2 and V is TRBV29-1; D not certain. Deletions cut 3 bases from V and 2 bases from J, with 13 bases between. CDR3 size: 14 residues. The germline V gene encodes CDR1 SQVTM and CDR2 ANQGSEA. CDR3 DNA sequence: TGCAGCGTTGATGGGCCGGGTCCCAACTATGGCTACACCTTC. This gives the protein CSVDGPGPNYGYTF.

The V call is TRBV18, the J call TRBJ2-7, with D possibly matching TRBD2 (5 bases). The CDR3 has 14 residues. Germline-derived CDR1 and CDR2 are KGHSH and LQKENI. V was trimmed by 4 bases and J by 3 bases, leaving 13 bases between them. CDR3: CASSRSGFGYEQYF. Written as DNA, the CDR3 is TGTGCCAGCTCACGTTCGGGATTTGGCTACGAGCAGTACTTC.

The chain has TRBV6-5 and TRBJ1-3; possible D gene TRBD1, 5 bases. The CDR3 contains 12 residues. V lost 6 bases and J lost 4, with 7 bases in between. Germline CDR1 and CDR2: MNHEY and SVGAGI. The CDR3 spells CASRDTGNTIYF. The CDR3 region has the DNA TGTGCCAGCAGGGACACCGGAAACACCATATATTTT.

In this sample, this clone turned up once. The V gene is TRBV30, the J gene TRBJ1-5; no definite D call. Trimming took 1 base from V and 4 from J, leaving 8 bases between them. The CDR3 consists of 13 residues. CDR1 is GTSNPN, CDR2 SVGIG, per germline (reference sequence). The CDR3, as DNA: TGTGCCTGGAGTGGTCGCGGGAATCAGCCCCAGCATTTT. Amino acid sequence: CAWSGRGNQPQHF.

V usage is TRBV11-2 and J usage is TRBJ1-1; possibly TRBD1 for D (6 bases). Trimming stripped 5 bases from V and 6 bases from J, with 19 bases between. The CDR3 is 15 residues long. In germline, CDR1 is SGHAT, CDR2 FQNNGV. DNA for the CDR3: TGTGCCAGCAGCGCCCAACAGGGAGGAAACGCTGAAGCTTTCTTT. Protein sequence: CASSAQQGGNAEAFF.

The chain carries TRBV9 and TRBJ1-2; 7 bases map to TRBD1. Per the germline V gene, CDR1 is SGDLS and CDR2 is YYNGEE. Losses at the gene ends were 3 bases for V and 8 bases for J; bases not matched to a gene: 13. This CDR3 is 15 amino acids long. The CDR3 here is CASSGSRGVPWGYTF. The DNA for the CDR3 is TGTGCCAGCAGCGGAAGCAGGGGGGTCCCCTGGGGCTACACCTTC.

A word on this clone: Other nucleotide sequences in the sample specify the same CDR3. The DNA of the CDR3 is TGTGCCAGCAGCTGGACAGGGGGGAACACTGAAGCTTTCTTT. It translates to CASSWTGGNTEAFF. This rearrangement joins TRBV7-9 to TRBJ1-1, with TRBD1 matching over 10 bases. The V and J ends lost 4 bases and 1 base, in that order; junction bases with no gene match: 0. Germline CDR1 is SEHNR and CDR2 is FQNEAQ (reference sequence). The CDR3 is made up of 14 amino acids. The whole variable domain, remainder taken from reference TRBV7-9 and TRBJ1-1, is DTGVSQNPRHKITKRGQNVTFRCDPISEHNRLYWYRQTLGQGPEFLTYFQNEAQLEKSRLLSDRFSAERPKGSFSTLEIQRTEQGDSAMYLCASSWTGGNTEAFFGQGTRLTVV.

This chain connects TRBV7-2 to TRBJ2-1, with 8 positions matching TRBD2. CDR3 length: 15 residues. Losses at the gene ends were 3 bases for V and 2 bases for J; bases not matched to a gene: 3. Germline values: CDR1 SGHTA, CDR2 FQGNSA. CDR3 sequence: CASSFGGAAYNEQFF. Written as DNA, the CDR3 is TGTGCCAGCAGCTTCGGGGGGGCCGCCTACAATGAGCAGTTCTTC.

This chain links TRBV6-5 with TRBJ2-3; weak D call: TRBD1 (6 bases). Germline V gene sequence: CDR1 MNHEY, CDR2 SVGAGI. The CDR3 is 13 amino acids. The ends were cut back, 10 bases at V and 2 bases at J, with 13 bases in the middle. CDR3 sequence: CATADSNTDTQYF. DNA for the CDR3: TGTGCCACCGCGGACAGCAACACAGATACGCAGTATTTT.

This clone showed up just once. The CDR3 is CASSLQGPHEQYF. CDR3 nucleotides: TGTGCCAGCAGCTTACAGGGGCCCCACGAGCAGTACTTC. The chain uses TRBV5-4 and TRBJ2-7, with 7 positions matching TRBD1. From germline, CDR1 is SGHNT and CDR2 YYREEE (reference sequence). This CDR3 is 13 amino acids long. Trimming cost V 2 bases and J 5 bases; bases outside gene matches: 4. Using reference TRBV5-4 and TRBJ2-7 for the parts outside the CDR3, the full variable domain is ETGVTQSPTHLIKTRGQQVTLRCSSQSGHNTVSWYQQALGQGPQFIFQYYREEENGRGNFPPRFSGLQFPNYSSELNVNALELDDSALYLCASSLQGPHEQYFGPGTRLTVT.